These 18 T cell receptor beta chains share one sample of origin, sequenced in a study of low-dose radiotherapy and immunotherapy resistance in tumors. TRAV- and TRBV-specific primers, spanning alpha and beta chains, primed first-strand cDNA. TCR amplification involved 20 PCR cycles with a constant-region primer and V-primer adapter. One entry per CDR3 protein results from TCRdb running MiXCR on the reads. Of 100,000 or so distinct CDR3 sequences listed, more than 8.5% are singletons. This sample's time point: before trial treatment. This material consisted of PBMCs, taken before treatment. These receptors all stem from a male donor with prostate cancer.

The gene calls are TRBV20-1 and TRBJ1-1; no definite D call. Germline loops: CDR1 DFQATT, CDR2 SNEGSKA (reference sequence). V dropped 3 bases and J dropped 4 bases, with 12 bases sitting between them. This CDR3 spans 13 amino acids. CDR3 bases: TGCAGTGCTAGGTACGAGGGAGGCACTGAAGCTTTCTTT. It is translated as CSARYEGGTEAFF.

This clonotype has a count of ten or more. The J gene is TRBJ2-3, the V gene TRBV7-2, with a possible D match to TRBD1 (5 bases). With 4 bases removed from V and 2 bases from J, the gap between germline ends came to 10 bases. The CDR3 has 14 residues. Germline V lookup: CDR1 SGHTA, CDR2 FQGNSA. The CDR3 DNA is TGTGCCAGCAGCTATAGACAGACCACAGATACGCAGTATTTT. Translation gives CASSYRQTTDTQYF.

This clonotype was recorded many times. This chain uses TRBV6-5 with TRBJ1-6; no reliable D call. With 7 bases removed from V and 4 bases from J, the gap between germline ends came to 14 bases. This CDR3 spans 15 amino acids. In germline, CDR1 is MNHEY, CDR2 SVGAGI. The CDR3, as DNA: TGTGCCAGCAACTTGCATCTGGGGTATAATTCACCCCTCCACTTT. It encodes CASNLHLGYNSPLHF.

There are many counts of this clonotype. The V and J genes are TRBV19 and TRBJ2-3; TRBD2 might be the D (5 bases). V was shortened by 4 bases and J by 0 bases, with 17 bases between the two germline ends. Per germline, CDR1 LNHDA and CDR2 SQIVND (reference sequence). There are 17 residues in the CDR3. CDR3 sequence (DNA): TGTGCCAGTAGTAAATATCTAGGTGGCGGGAGCACAGATACGCAGTATTTT. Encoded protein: CASSKYLGGGSTDTQYF.

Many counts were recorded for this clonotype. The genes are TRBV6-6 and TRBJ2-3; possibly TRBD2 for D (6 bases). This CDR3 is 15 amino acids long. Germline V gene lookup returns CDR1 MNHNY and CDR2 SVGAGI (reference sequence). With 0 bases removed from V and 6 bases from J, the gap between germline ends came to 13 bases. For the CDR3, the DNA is TGTGCCAGCAGTTACTCCAGAGCGGGTATGGATACGCAGTATTTT. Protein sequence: CASSYSRAGMDTQYF.

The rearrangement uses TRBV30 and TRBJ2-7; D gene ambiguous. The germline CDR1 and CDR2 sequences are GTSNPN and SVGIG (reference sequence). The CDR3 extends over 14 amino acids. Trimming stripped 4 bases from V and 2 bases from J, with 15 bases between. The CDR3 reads CAWKPLLSTYEQYF. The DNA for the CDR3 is TGTGCCTGGAAACCCCTACTCTCTACCTACGAGCAGTACTTC.

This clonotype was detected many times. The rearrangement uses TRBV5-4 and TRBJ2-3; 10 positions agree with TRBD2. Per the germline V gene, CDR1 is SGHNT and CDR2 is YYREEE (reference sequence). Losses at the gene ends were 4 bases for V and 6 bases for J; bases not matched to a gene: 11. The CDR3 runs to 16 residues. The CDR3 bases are TGTGCCAGCAGCATAAGGACTAGCGGAGACGTGGATACGCAGTATTTT. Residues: CASSIRTSGDVDTQYF.

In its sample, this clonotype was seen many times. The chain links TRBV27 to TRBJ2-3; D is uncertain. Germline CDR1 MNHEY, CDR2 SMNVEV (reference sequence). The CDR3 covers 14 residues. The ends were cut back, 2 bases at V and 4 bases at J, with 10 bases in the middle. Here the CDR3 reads CASSLRWTADTQYF. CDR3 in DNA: TGTGCCAGCAGTTTACGTTGGACGGCAGATACGCAGTATTTT.

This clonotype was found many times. The CDR3 region is CATSRDDRVHEQFF. CDR3 nucleotides: TGTGCCACCAGCAGAGATGACAGGGTGCATGAGCAGTTCTTC. The chain couples TRBV15 to TRBJ2-1; TRBD1 aligns across 7 bases. CDR1 and CDR2 from the germline V gene are LNHNV and YYDKDF (reference sequence). The CDR3 is 14 residues long. J was trimmed by 8 bases and V by 0 bases; bases with no gene match: 4.

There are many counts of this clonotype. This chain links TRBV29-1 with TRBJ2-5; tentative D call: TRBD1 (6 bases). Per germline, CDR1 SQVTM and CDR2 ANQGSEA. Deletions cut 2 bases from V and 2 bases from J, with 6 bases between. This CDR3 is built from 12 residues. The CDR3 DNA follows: TGCAGCGTTGAACAGGGGCAAGAGACCCAGTACTTC. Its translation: CSVEQGQETQYF. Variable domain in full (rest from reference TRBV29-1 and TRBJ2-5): SAVISQKPSRDICQRGTSLTIQCQVDSQVTMMFWYRQQPGQSLTLIATANQGSEATYESGFVIDKFPISRPNLTFSTLTVSNMSPEDSSIYLCSVEQGQETQYFGPGTRLLVL.

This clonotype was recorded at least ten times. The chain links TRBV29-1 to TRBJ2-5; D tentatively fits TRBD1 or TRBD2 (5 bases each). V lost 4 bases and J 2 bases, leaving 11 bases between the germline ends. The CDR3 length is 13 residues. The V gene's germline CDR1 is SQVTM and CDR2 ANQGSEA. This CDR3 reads CSVGTGPQETQYF. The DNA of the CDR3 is TGCAGCGTTGGAACGGGACCTCAAGAGACCCAGTACTTC. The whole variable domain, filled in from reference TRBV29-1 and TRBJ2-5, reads SAVISQKPSRDICQRGTSLTIQCQVDSQVTMMFWYRQQPGQSLTLIATANQGSEATYESGFVIDKFPISRPNLTFSTLTVSNMSPEDSSIYLCSVGTGPQETQYFGPGTRLLVL.

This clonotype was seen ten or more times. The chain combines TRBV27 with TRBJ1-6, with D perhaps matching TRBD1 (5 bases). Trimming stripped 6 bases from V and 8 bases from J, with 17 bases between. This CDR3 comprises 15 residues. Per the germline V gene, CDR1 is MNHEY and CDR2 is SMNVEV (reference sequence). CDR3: CASRMRGAVDSPLHF. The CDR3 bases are TGTGCCAGCAGAATGCGTGGGGCAGTCGATTCACCCCTCCACTTT.

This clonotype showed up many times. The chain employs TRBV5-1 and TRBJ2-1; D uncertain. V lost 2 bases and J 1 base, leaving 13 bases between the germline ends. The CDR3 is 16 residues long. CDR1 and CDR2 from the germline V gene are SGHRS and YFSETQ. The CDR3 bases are TGCGCCAGCAGCTTATCAGGAGCTGTGTCCTACAATGAGCAGTTCTTC. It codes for CASSLSGAVSYNEQFF.

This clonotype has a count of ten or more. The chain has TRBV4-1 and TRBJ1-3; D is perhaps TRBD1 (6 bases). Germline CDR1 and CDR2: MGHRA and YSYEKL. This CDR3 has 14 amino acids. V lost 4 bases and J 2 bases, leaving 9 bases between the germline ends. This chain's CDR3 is CASSRTVPGNTIYF. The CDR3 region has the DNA TGCGCCAGCAGCCGGACAGTCCCTGGAAACACCATATATTTT.

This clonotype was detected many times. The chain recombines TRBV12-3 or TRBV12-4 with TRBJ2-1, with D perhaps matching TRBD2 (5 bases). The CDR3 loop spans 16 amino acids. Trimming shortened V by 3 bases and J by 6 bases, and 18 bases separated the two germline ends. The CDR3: CASSFSPLVTSNEQFF. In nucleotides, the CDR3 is TGTGCCAGCAGTTTCTCCCCACTAGTCACATCCAATGAGCAGTTCTTC.

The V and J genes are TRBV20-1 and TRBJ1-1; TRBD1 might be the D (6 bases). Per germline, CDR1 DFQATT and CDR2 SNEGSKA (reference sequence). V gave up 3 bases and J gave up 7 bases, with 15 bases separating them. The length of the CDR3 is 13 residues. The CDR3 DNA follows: TGCAGTGCTAGGGACGACAGGTTAAATGAAGCTTTCTTT. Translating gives CSARDDRLNEAFF.

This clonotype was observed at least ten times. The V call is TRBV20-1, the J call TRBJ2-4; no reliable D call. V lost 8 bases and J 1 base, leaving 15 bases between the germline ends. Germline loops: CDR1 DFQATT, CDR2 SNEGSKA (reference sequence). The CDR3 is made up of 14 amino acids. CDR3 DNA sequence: TGCAGTTCCGGTGTTCTTGGGGCCAAAAACATTCAGTACTTC. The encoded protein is CSSGVLGAKNIQYF.

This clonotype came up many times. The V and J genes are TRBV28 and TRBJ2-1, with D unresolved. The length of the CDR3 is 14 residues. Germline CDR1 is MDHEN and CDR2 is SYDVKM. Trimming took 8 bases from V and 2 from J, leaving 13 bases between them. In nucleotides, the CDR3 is TGTGCCAGCCTTGGCGGATTAACCTACAATGAGCAGTTCTTC. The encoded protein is CASLGGLTYNEQFF.